This passage covers 28 T cell receptor beta chains from one sample sequenced in a study of blood T cell repertoires in COVID-19. Assay: immunoSEQ multiplex PCR; the TCRdb copy retains only in-frame clones and omits some. The repertoire consists of 87,000 or so clones, with about 90% occurring once and the leading ten covering around 7%. Material: peripheral blood. The receptor set was obtained from a human donor with acute or convalescent COVID-19. The donor label of this sample is uncertain.

This chain joins TRBV23-1 and TRBJ2-7; 7 positions match TRBD2. TRBV23-1 is labeled an ORF, and its function is uncertain. The CDR3 length is 15 residues. Trimming cost V 3 bases and J 2 bases; bases outside gene matches: 7. CDR3 nucleotides: TGCGCCAGCAGTCACCCGGGGAGGGGACCCTACGAGCAGTACTTC. Translation: CASSHPGRGPYEQYF.

This clone was seen once. V and J are TRBV5-4 and TRBJ1-5, with D possibly matching TRBD1 (6 bases). The germline V and J ends were trimmed by 0 bases and 2 bases, with 9 bases remaining between them. CDR1 and CDR2 (germline): SGHNT, YYREEE (reference sequence). There are 15 residues in the CDR3. CDR3 DNA: TGTGCCAGCAGCTTGGACAGGGCTGGCAATCAGCCCCAGCATTTT. Translating gives CASSLDRAGNQPQHF.

This clone has more than one count but fewer than ten. This chain links TRBV5-4 with TRBJ1-2; D might be TRBD1 (5 bases). The CDR3 has 14 residues. The ends were cut back, 1 base at V and 3 bases at J, with 10 bases in the middle. In germline, CDR1 is SGHNT, CDR2 YYREEE (reference sequence). CDR3 bases: TGTGCCAGCAGCTTGAAGGGGCGTGACTATGGCTACACCTTC. Protein product: CASSLKGRDYGYTF. Using reference TRBV5-4 and TRBJ1-2 for the parts outside the CDR3, the full variable domain is ETGVTQSPTHLIKTRGQQVTLRCSSQSGHNTVSWYQQALGQGPQFIFQYYREEENGRGNFPPRFSGLQFPNYSSELNVNALELDDSALYLCASSLKGRDYGYTFGSGTRLTVV.

The V and J genes are TRBV6-1 and TRBJ1-3, with D maybe TRBD1 (6 bases). This CDR3 spans 17 amino acids. Germline assignment: CDR1 MNHNS and CDR2 SASEGT. V was trimmed by 4 bases and J by 0 bases, leaving 16 bases between them. The CDR3 here is CASSGGGHSSSGNTIYF. The DNA of the CDR3 is TGTGCCAGCAGTGGGGGGGGCCATAGCAGCTCTGGAAACACCATATATTTT.

The sample holds one count of this clone. This chain links TRBV24-1 with TRBJ2-5; the match to TRBD2 covers 10 bases. J lost 5 bases, V lost 4 bases, and 9 bases had no gene match. The CDR3 is 16 residues long. Germline CDR1 KGHDR, CDR2 SFDVKD. In DNA form, the CDR3 reads TGTGCCACCAGTGAGGTTAGCGGGGGGCAAAGGGAGACCCAGTACTTC. It codes for CATSEVSGGQRETQYF.

The chain employs TRBV11-2 and TRBJ2-2, with no clear D. Germline assignment: CDR1 SGHAT and CDR2 FQNNGV. This CDR3 spans 13 amino acids. V dropped 2 bases and J dropped 6 bases, with 7 bases sitting between them. In nucleotides, the CDR3 is TGTGCCAGCAGCTTATCGTCGGCCGGGGAGCTGTTTTTT. Amino acids: CASSLSSAGELFF.

This chain links TRBV5-1 with TRBJ2-3; D not resolved. Trimming shortened V by 0 bases and J by 0 bases, and 5 bases separated the two germline ends. The CDR3 covers 14 residues. Looked up from germline, CDR1 is SGHRS and CDR2 is YFSETQ. CDR3 nucleotide sequence: TGCGCCAGCAGCTTGGAGCTTAGCACAGATACGCAGTATTTT. Translated: CASSLELSTDTQYF.

V is TRBV9 and J is TRBJ2-7; 13 positions match TRBD2. The CDR3 length is 15 residues. Germline values: CDR1 SGDLS, CDR2 YYNGEE. Unmatched junction bases numbered 8, after V lost 5 bases and J lost 6 bases. CDR3 in amino acids: CASSEGLAGVSEQYF. CDR3 nucleotides: TGTGCCAGCAGTGAAGGACTAGCGGGGGTGAGCGAGCAGTACTTC.

J is TRBJ2-7 and V is TRBV4-3, with 8 bases matching TRBD1. This CDR3 region has 15 residues. Looked up from germline, CDR1 is LGHNA and CDR2 is YSLEER. V shed 3 bases and J 0 bases; nucleotides not matched to a gene: 4. CDR3 in DNA: TGCGCCAGCAGCCAGGGACAGGAGAGCTCCTACGAGCAGTACTTC. Translating it yields CASSQGQESSYEQYF.

V and J are TRBV30 and TRBJ2-1; the D is unclear. The CDR3 has 13 residues. V was trimmed by 0 bases and J by 7 bases, leaving 10 bases between them. Germline V gene sequence: CDR1 GTSNPN, CDR2 SVGIG (reference sequence). The CDR3 nucleotides are TGTGCCTGGAGTGTATTGGGCTGGAATGAGCAGTTCTTC. Its translation is CAWSVLGWNEQFF.

This clone has a single count. The chain couples TRBV9 to TRBJ1-1, with D unresolved. Germline loops: CDR1 SGDLS, CDR2 YYNGEE. V dropped 0 bases and J dropped 2 bases, with 8 bases sitting between them. The CDR3 has 14 residues. CDR3 protein: CASSVVPENTEAFF. CDR3 DNA sequence: TGTGCCAGCAGCGTAGTGCCAGAAAACACTGAAGCTTTCTTT.

The chain has TRBV28 and TRBJ1-2; weak D call: TRBD1 (6 bases). V lost 1 base to trimming and J lost 8 bases, with 20 bases between them. This CDR3 comprises 16 residues. CDR1 and CDR2 from the germline V gene are MDHEN and SYDVKM. CDR3 in DNA: TGTGCCAGCAGTTTATCAGGGGTCGCCCTAACGAGCGGCTACACCTTC. Its translation is CASSLSGVALTSGYTF.

The chain carries TRBV7-8 and TRBJ1-6; possible D gene TRBD1, 5 bases. CDR1 and CDR2 (germline): SGHVS, FQNEAQ. This CDR3 region has 17 residues. V lost 7 bases to trimming and J lost 4 bases, with 20 bases between them. For the CDR3, the DNA is TGTGCCAGCACCCCCGGGGGGGGGAGGGGTTATAATTCACCCCTCCACTTT. Its translation: CASTPGGGRGYNSPLHF.

The chain uses TRBV11-2 and TRBJ1-6, with no clear D. Per germline, CDR1 SGHAT and CDR2 FQNNGV. The CDR3 sequence is 14 residues long. Trimming removed 2 bases at V and 6 bases at J, with 8 bases between. CDR3 amino acids: CASSLLARNSPLHF. CDR3 coding DNA: TGTGCCAGCAGCTTACTAGCGCGTAATTCACCCCTCCACTTT. The variable domain in full, completed from reference TRBV11-2 and TRBJ1-6, reads EAGVAQSPRYKIIEKRQSVAFWCNPISGHATLYWYQQILGQGPKLLIQFQNNGVVDDSQLPKDRFSAERLKGVDSTLKIQPAKLEDSAVYLCASSLLARNSPLHFGNGTRLTVT.

The table lists this clone with a count of one. This chain uses TRBV6-5 with TRBJ1-2, with 7 bases fitting TRBD1. Trimming took 6 bases from V and 8 from J; bases not matched to a gene: 15. The CDR3 covers 15 residues. Per germline, CDR1 MNHEY and CDR2 SVGAGI. CDR3 sequence: CASSLAGTAVRGYTF. The DNA of the CDR3 is TGTGCCAGCAGCTTAGCCGGGACAGCGGTTCGGGGCTACACCTTC.

This sequence joins TRBV27 and TRBJ1-1, with unresolved D. The CDR3 is 14 residues long. Between the trimmed V and J ends, which lost 6 bases and 2 bases, there was a span of 13 bases. Germline V CDR1 and CDR2: MNHEY, SMNVEV (reference sequence). DNA for the CDR3: TGTGCCAGCAGAACCTCGGGGTTTAACACTGAAGCTTTCTTT. Translation gives CASRTSGFNTEAFF.

The V and J genes are TRBV30 and TRBJ2-7, with no clear D. CDR1 is GTSNPN and CDR2 is SVGIG in the germline V gene (reference sequence). CDR3 size: 12 residues. Trimming stripped 0 bases from V and 0 bases from J, with 3 bases between. CDR3 in DNA: TGTGCCTGGAGTGTCGGCTCCTACGAGCAGTACTTC. Its translation: CAWSVGSYEQYF.

The chain combines TRBV5-1 with TRBJ2-1, with D possibly TRBD2 on 5 matching bases. V lost 4 bases and J lost 9, with 14 bases in between. The V gene's germline CDR1 is SGHRS and CDR2 YFSETQ. There are 13 residues in the CDR3. The CDR3 spells CASSRLPRGEQFF. As DNA, the CDR3 is TGCGCCAGCAGCCGATTGCCCCGGGGTGAGCAGTTCTTC. Full variable domain (rest looked up from reference TRBV5-1 and TRBJ2-1): KAGVTQTPRYLIKTRGQQVTLSCSPISGHRSVSWYQQTPGQGLQFLFEYFSETQRNKGNFPGRFSGRQFSNSRSEMNVSTLELGDSALYLCASSRLPRGEQFFGPGTRLTVL.

J is TRBJ2-7 and V is TRBV6-5; TRBD1 matches at 8 bases. This CDR3 comprises 12 residues. The junction had 3 bases not matched to a gene; V was cut back by 6 bases and J by 5 bases. Germline CDR1 and CDR2: MNHEY and SVGAGI. In DNA, the CDR3 is TGTGCCAGCAGGGGACAGGCCCACGAGCAGTACTTC. Translating gives CASRGQAHEQYF.

V usage is TRBV24-1 and J usage is TRBJ1-2, with D possibly TRBD1 on 5 matching bases. With 0 bases removed from V and 3 bases from J, the gap between germline ends came to 7 bases. The CDR3 extends over 14 amino acids. Germline V lookup: CDR1 KGHDR, CDR2 SFDVKD. The CDR3 region is CATSDLLRDYGYTF. Here the CDR3 DNA reads TGTGCCACCAGTGATTTGCTCAGGGACTATGGCTACACCTTC.

J is TRBJ2-7 and V is TRBV15; D gene unclear. The CDR3 sequence is 12 residues long. The V gene lost 5 bases and the J gene lost 0 bases, with 5 bases spanning the gap. Germline lookup yields CDR1 LNHNV and CDR2 YYDKDF (reference sequence). CDR3 nucleotide sequence: TGTGCCACCAGCGGCCTCTCCTACGAGCAGTACTTC. Protein: CATSGLSYEQYF.

This clone was seen just once. V usage is TRBV18 and J usage is TRBJ2-7; 7 bases agree with TRBD1. CDR1 is KGHSH and CDR2 is LQKENI in the germline V gene. There are 16 residues in the CDR3. V was pared by 1 base and J by 4 bases, with 10 bases of the junction left unmatched. The CDR3 loop reads CASSPLPDRRAYEQYF. The DNA of the CDR3 is TGTGCCAGCTCACCACTCCCGGACAGGAGAGCTTACGAGCAGTACTTC.

The V and J genes are TRBV27 and TRBJ1-4, with 7 bases fitting TRBD1. Trimming at V came to 5 bases and at J to 3 bases, leaving 3 bases not matched to a gene. This CDR3 region has 14 residues. Germline V gives CDR1 MNHEY, CDR2 SMNVEV (reference sequence). CDR3 nucleotide sequence: TGTGCCAGCAGTATCAGGGGGGCTAATGAAAAACTGTTTTTT. This translates into CASSIRGANEKLFF. Based on the CDR3 plus reference TRBV27 and TRBJ1-4, the full variable domain is EAQVTQNPRYLITVTGKKLTVTCSQNMNHEYMSWYRQDPGLGLRQIYYSMNVEVTDKGDVPEGYKVSRKEKRNFPLILESPSPNQTSLYFCASSIRGANEKLFFGSGTQLSVL.

CDR3 loop: CASSSMGQGFDEQFF. The CDR3 DNA reads as TGCGCCAGCAGCTCGATGGGACAGGGTTTCGATGAGCAGTTCTTC. The chain combines TRBV5-1 with TRBJ2-1; TRBD1 matches at 9 bases. The V gene end was trimmed by 3 bases and the J gene end by 8 bases; junction bases not matched to a gene: 9. From germline, CDR1 is SGHRS and CDR2 YFSETQ. There are 15 residues in the CDR3.

This clone was seen just once. V and J are TRBV5-1 and TRBJ1-2, with 7 bases aligning to TRBD1. This CDR3 has 15 residues. Unmatched junction bases numbered 9, after V lost 4 bases and J lost 3 bases. Germline V lookup: CDR1 SGHRS, CDR2 YFSETQ. The CDR3 reads CASSERQGRYYGYTF. The CDR3 DNA reads as TGCGCCAGCAGCGAAAGACAGGGAAGATACTATGGCTACACCTTC.

The V call is TRBV5-8, the J call TRBJ2-3; a possible D gene is TRBD2 (6 bases). The germline CDR1 and CDR2 sequences are SGHTS and YDEGEE. With 5 bases removed from V and 5 bases from J, the gap between germline ends came to 18 bases. The CDR3 is made up of 15 amino acids. The CDR3: CASSQQPGLIDTQYF. CDR3 nucleotides: TGTGCCAGCAGTCAACAACCGGGACTTATAGATACGCAGTATTTT.

The chain links TRBV4-1 to TRBJ2-2, with 8 bases identical to TRBD2. The CDR3 covers 15 residues. Germline V gene data show CDR1 as MGHRA and CDR2 as YSYEKL. Trimming removed 5 bases from V and 8 bases from J; junction bases left unmatched: 10. CDR3 in DNA: TGCGCCAGCAGCGCCATGGGACTAGTTTTGGGGGAGCTGTTTTTT. This codes for CASSAMGLVLGELFF.

Relative to its sample, this clone is medium-sized. This chain joins TRBV5-4 and TRBJ1-6, with D perhaps TRBD1 (5 bases). The V gene's germline CDR1 is SGHNT and CDR2 YYREEE (reference sequence). The CDR3 is made up of 15 amino acids. Trimming took 4 bases from V and 4 from J, leaving 12 bases between them. The CDR3 DNA follows: TGTGCCAGCAGCATCCCGACAGATTATAATTCACCCCTCCACTTT. Its translation: CASSIPTDYNSPLHF.